This section outlines one T cell receptor (beta chain) sequence together with its context. The antigen is not known. There were TCR beta CDR3 regions amplified from RNA transcripts. The primer set for the first-round RT-PCR of the TCR CDR3 was HTBI. TCRdb re-derived calls from the multiplex PCR reads in MiXCR, one entry per CDR3 protein. In the table there are approximately 490,000 distinct CDR3 sequences, approximately 23% of which are singletons. With duration under 3 months, ophthalmopathy was active: Clinical Activity Score at least 3, NOSPECS at least 4. Patients were excluded because of uncontrolled infection, other autoimmune disease, pregnancy or lactation. CDR1 and CDR2 (germline): SGHDN, FVKESK. The germline V and J ends were trimmed by 2 bases and 6 bases, with 19 bases remaining between them. The CDR3 covers 16 residues. The sample is drawn from a study of T cells in Graves' hyperthyroidism and ophthalmopathy. About the research overall: Peripheral blood was drawn at first diagnosis, prior to all treatment. Overall study findings and caveats: Most thyroid clonotypes with frequency above 0.001 were detected in blood.

This sequence was found in a woman between 65 and 79 years old with Graves' ophthalmopathy. The source material was blood. This chain connects TRBV14 to TRBJ1-1, with D possibly being TRBD1 (5 bases). The CDR3 nucleotides are TGTGCCAGCAGCCAAATAACAGCCGGGGGGTCCCCTGAAGCTTTCTTT. This encodes CASSQITAGGSPEAFF.